This is a list of T cell receptor beta chains from one sample in a study of human T cells and chemical hapten exposure. MiXCR, run by TCRdb on the RACE reads, gives a single entry per CDR3 protein. This table has more than 150,000 distinct CDR3 sequences, roughly a quarter appearing once. The specimen was whole blood, collected in connection with sensitization to the hapten diphenylcyclopropenone (DPC). These receptors were collected from a woman aged 40 to 50 with alopecia areata. Some clones in this sample may be carry-over from other donors' samples. Both conserved end residues are trimmed from each CDR3.

v_call cdr3_aa
TRBV6-6 ASSRPGSNQPQH
TRBV27 ASSITRTGEQF
TRBV29-1 SVVVGTITGNTIY
TRBV6-2/TRBV6-3 ASTKGRTPPPAQY
TRBV3-1 ASSPSAGPQETQY
TRBV7-3 ASSLRQPQH
TRBV28 ASSFIQGRGNEQF
TRBV6-2/TRBV6-3 ASSYYTSGRALAYNEQF
TRBV11-3 ASSPRGTGPYEQY
TRBV28 ASSLGLGNTEAF
TRBV20-1 SAPRLAYEQY
TRBV12-3/TRBV12-4 ASRQEGSSYEQY
TRBV7-2 ASSPKNRDNEQF
TRBV5-1 ASSSWTTTGELF